A selection of T cell receptor beta chains follows, all from one sample in a study of shared clonotypes between healthy human individuals. Libraries were prepared by immunoSEQ multiplex PCR; TCRdb keeps only in-frame clonotypes and omits some of them. This table has hundreds of thousands of clones, under 80% appearing once. Source material: memory CD4+ T cells sorted from blood. All receptors come from a woman in her twenties or thirties in good health. CDR3s include the opening cysteine and the closing phenylalanine or tryptophan. D genes are given only for firm matches. The size field is filled for only some rows; it gives once, few, many or a size class.

len	v_gene	abundance	d_gene	j_gene	CDR3nt	CDR3aa
13	TRBV28	-	-	TRBJ1-2	TGTGCCAGCACGGGGGGGGCCATCTATGGCTACACCTTC	CASTGGAIYGYTF
13	TRBV28	-	-	TRBJ1-2	TGTGCCAGCAGTTTGAGGAGCTACTATGGCTACACCTTC	CASSLRSYYGYTF
15	TRBV7-2	-	TRBD1	TRBJ2-1	TGTGCCAGCAGCTTAGGACAGGGGTTGGGCAATGAGCAGTTCTTC	CASSLGQGLGNEQFF
11	TRBV21-1	once	-	TRBJ2-1	TGTGCCAGCCCGTCCCGTCGGTGGCCGTTCTTC	CASPSRRWPFF
16	TRBV18	-	-	TRBJ1-2	TGTGCCAGCTCACCACGTTCCGGGGTTAAAGCTTCCGGCTACACCTTC	CASSPRSGVKASGYTF
18	TRBV4-2	once	TRBD2	TRBJ2-2	TGTGCCAGCAGCCAAGATCAGGTACTAGCGGGCCTCACCGGGGAGCTGTTTTTT	CASSQDQVLAGLTGELFF
15	TRBV5-4	-	TRBD1	TRBJ2-7	TGTGCCAGCAGCTACTGGACAGGGAACACCTACGAGCAGTACTTC	CASSYWTGNTYEQYF
15	TRBV18	-	TRBD2	TRBJ2-5	TGTGCCAGCTCACCAGGACTAGACATCGGAGAGACCCAGTACTTC	CASSPGLDIGETQYF
10	TRBV10-2	-	-	TRBJ2-1	TGCGCCAGCGGGACCAATGAGCAGTTCTTC	CASGTNEQFF
15	TRBV11-2	-	TRBD1	TRBJ2-3	TGTGCCAGCAGCTTAGGGGACAGGGGTACAGATACGCAGTATTTT	CASSLGDRGTDTQYF
11	TRBV28	-	-	TRBJ1-1	TGTGCCAGCAGTTTCGAAACGCGGGCTTTCTTT	CASSFETRAFF
14	TRBV28	once	TRBD1	TRBJ1-6	TGTGCCAGCAGTTTAGGGACAGATAATTCACCCCTCCACTTT	CASSLGTDNSPLHF
19	TRBV19	-	-	TRBJ1-5	TGTGCCAGTAGTATGGAGAGGGGCATAGCTTCGATCGGCAATCAGCCCCAGCATTTT	CASSMERGIASIGNQPQHF
13	TRBV5-1	-	-	TRBJ2-7	TGCGCCAGCAGCCCCACCGGTCCCTACGAGCAGTACTTC	CASSPTGPYEQYF
14	TRBV5-4	-	TRBD2	TRBJ2-3	TGTGCCAGCAGCTTGAACCGGGAGGCAGATACGCAGTATTTT	CASSLNREADTQYF
17	TRBV7-8	-	-	TRBJ1-3	TGTGCCAGCAGCTTATTGGGGGGGGGCTTCTCTGGAAACACCATATATTTT	CASSLLGGGFSGNTIYF
15	TRBV2	-	TRBD1	TRBJ1-5	TGTGCCAGCAGTGAGGAACAGGGGAGCAATCAGCCCCAGCATTTT	CASSEEQGSNQPQHF
18	TRBV2	few	TRBD2	TRBJ2-1	TGTGCCAGCAGTGTAGTGGGAGCGGGAGGCAGCTCCTACAATGAGCAGTTCTTC	CASSVVGAGGSSYNEQFF
13	TRBV27	-	-	TRBJ2-2	TGTGCCAGCAGTTTATCCGGCACCGGGGAGCTGTTTTTT	CASSLSGTGELFF
14	TRBV6-5	-	TRBD2	TRBJ2-5	TGTGCCAGCAGTTACTCCCCCGGGGGGGAGACCCAGTACTTC	CASSYSPGGETQYF